This TCR beta chain was sequenced during a study of blood T cell repertoires in COVID-19. Study in general: Sites in the United States, Italy and Spain provided acute and convalescent COVID-19 samples.

Per the germline V gene, CDR1 is WNHNN and CDR2 is SYGVQD (reference sequence). CDR3 length equals 15 residues. The V gene end was trimmed by 5 bases and the J gene end by 2 bases; junction bases not matched to a gene: 7. Source study methods: Estimation of nucleated cell counts was performed using reference gene primer amplification. This table comes from immunoSEQ multiplex PCR, and its TCRdb copy is limited to in-frame clones, with some not included. The DNA gave D and trimming, while V, J and clone size come from that table. The sample includes more than 15,000 clones, about four fifths seen only once; the top ten take 21%.

This rearrangement joins TRBV10-1 to TRBJ2-5; TRBD1 matches 8 bases. The receptor was isolated from an elderly man with active COVID-19. Sequencing was performed on peripheral blood. CDR3: CASSQYRGSQETQYF. DNA for the CDR3: TGCGCCAGCAGTCAATACAGGGGGAGTCAAGAGACCCAGTACTTC.